The 31 T cell receptor beta chains reported below all come from one sample, sequenced in a study of cytomegalovirus exposure and HLA in healthy donors. Measured with immunoSEQ multiplex PCR; TCRdb has only the in-frame clones, and not every one. The profile shows about 140,000 clones, 85% to 90% of them singletons. What was sequenced was PBMCs. The receptors were sampled from a woman aged 18-29 years in good health and CMV-seropositive.

The CDR3: CASSPSPSGGKNNEQFF. DNA of the CDR3: TGTGCCAGCAGCCCTAGTCCTAGCGGGGGTAAAAACAATGAGCAGTTCTTC. This rearrangement joins TRBV9 to TRBJ2-1; 10 bases agree with TRBD2. The junction had 12 bases not matched to a gene; V was cut back by 4 bases and J by 5 bases. CDR1 and CDR2 from the germline V gene are SGDLS and YYNGEE. This CDR3 has 17 residues.

For the CDR3, the DNA is TGTGCCAGCAGCACTCTGGGACAGCAGAACAGCTTT. Translation gives CASSTLGQQNSF. This chain connects TRBV21-1 to TRBJ2-3; no check of the table's D call, TRBD1, against the DNA was made. TRBV21-1 is listed as a pseudogene. The CDR3 is made up of 12 amino acids.

The sample holds one count of this clone. The V call is TRBV18, the J call TRBJ1-5; a possible D gene is TRBD1 (5 bases). The CDR3 totals 13 residues. V was trimmed by 4 bases and J by 7 bases, leaving 11 bases between them. Germline assignment: CDR1 KGHSH and CDR2 LQKENI. CDR3 loop: CASSQGRDQPQHF. DNA for the CDR3: TGTGCCAGCTCACAGGGGCGAGACCAGCCCCAGCATTTT.

The V and J genes are TRBV18 and TRBJ1-3, with 10 positions matching TRBD1. CDR3 length: 16 residues. Germline-derived CDR1 and CDR2 are KGHSH and LQKENI. The ends lost 3 bases at V and 2 bases at J; junction bases unmatched: 4. CDR3 protein: CASSPQTGGTGNTIYF. The CDR3 region has the DNA TGTGCCAGCTCACCCCAGACAGGGGGCACTGGAAACACCATATATTTT.

The chain has TRBV27 and TRBJ2-7; maybe TRBD1 (6 bases). This CDR3 region has 13 residues. V dropped 5 bases and J dropped 2 bases, with 10 bases sitting between them. The germline gives CDR1 MNHEY, CDR2 SMNVEV (reference sequence). The CDR3 protein is CASSLRDTYEQYF. The DNA for the CDR3 is TGTGCCAGCAGTCTACGGGACACCTACGAGCAGTACTTC.

The CDR3 DNA reads as TGTGCCTCGGGGACATCCCACGGATACGAGCAGTACTTC. Translation gives CASGTSHGYEQYF. The chain uses TRBV19 and TRBJ2-7; a weak D match, TRBD1 (6 bases). The CDR3 covers 13 residues. Germline V gene sequence: CDR1 LNHDA, CDR2 SQIVND (reference sequence). V gave up 11 bases and J gave up 4 bases, with 18 bases separating them.

The chain employs TRBV18 and TRBJ1-3, with D possibly TRBD1 on 6 matching bases. Germline loops: CDR1 KGHSH, CDR2 LQKENI. This CDR3 has 14 amino acids. The V and J ends lost 4 bases and 2 bases respectively, with 9 bases between them. CDR3 residues: CASSRTETGNTIYF. The CDR3 DNA reads as TGTGCCAGCTCACGGACAGAGACTGGAAACACCATATATTTT.

The rearrangement joins TRBV27 to TRBJ2-7; possibly TRBD1 for D (6 bases). The V and J ends lost 6 bases and 2 bases respectively, with 11 bases between them. This CDR3 contains 13 residues. Germline V gene data show CDR1 as MNHEY and CDR2 as SMNVEV (reference sequence). CDR3 sequence reads: CASSSGVPYEQYF. The CDR3 coding sequence is TGTGCCAGCAGCTCAGGGGTTCCCTACGAGCAGTACTTC.

The chain carries TRBV18 and TRBJ2-7; TRBD1 is a possible D gene (6 bases). V was clipped by 1 base and J by 2 bases, with 9 bases between them. Germline CDR1 and CDR2: KGHSH and LQKENI. This CDR3 has 14 amino acids. The CDR3 DNA sequence: TGTGCCAGCTCACCACGAGGGGGTACCTACGAGCAGTACTTC. It specifies CASSPRGGTYEQYF.

The chain joins TRBV9 to TRBJ1-2, with a weak D call TRBD1 (6 bases). The CDR3 has 14 residues. Germline assignment: CDR1 SGDLS and CDR2 YYNGEE. With 0 bases removed from V and 3 bases from J, the gap between germline ends came to 9 bases. CDR3 in DNA: TGTGCCAGCAGCGTAGTAGGGGGTGACTATGGCTACACCTTC. Amino acid sequence: CASSVVGGDYGYTF.

This chain connects TRBV28 to TRBJ2-1; 7 nucleotides agree with TRBD2. The CDR3 length is 15 residues. Trimming took 6 bases from V and 6 from J; bases not matched to a gene: 11. Germline V gene sequence: CDR1 MDHEN, CDR2 SYDVKM. CDR3: CASRPPGTMINEQFF. In DNA form, the CDR3 reads TGTGCCAGCAGACCACCCGGGACTATGATCAATGAGCAGTTCTTC.

This rearrangement joins TRBV19 to TRBJ1-3; D gene unclear. This CDR3 has 13 residues. Per the germline V gene, CDR1 is LNHDA and CDR2 is SQIVND (reference sequence). Trimming pared 8 bases from V and 0 bases from J, leaving 8 bases between. The CDR3 coding sequence is TGTGCCAGTCGGGGTGGCTCTGGAAACACCATATATTTT. This gives the protein CASRGGSGNTIYF.

This clone was seen a single time. J is TRBJ1-1 and V is TRBV19; D is ambiguous. V was cut by 1 base and J by 3 bases, with 6 bases left in between. CDR1 and CDR2 (germline): LNHDA, SQIVND (reference sequence). CDR3 size: 13 residues. CDR3 DNA sequence: TGTGCCAGTAGTATAGCGGGGTACACTGAAGCTTTCTTT. The encoded protein is CASSIAGYTEAFF. The full variable domain, with the rest looked up from reference TRBV19 and TRBJ1-1, is DGGITQSPKYLFRKEGQNVTLSCEQNLNHDAMYWYRQDPGQGLRLIYYSQIVNDFQKGDIAEGYSVSREKKESFPLTVTSAQKNPTAFYLCASSIAGYTEAFFGQGTRLTVV.

This rearrangement joins TRBV6-1 to TRBJ2-1, with 9 bases aligning to TRBD2. The germline V gene has CDR1 MNHNS and CDR2 SASEGT. V was pared by 8 bases and J by 7 bases, with 9 bases of the junction left unmatched. CDR3 size: 14 residues. The CDR3 is CASEGGRARNEQFF. CDR3 nucleotide sequence: TGTGCCAGCGAAGGCGGGAGGGCTAGAAATGAGCAGTTCTTC.

The chain couples TRBV30 to TRBJ1-2; D remains ambiguous. Germline-derived CDR1 and CDR2 are GTSNPN and SVGIG (reference sequence). The length of the CDR3 is 13 residues. V lost 0 bases and J 4 bases, leaving 9 bases between the germline ends. This CDR3 reads CAWSVLRGYGYTF. The CDR3 coding sequence is TGTGCCTGGAGTGTTCTGCGGGGCTATGGCTACACCTTC.

This clone was picked up one time. The chain links TRBV7-2 to TRBJ2-3; tentative D call: TRBD2 (5 bases). Trimming took 5 bases from V and 5 from J, leaving 11 bases between them. The CDR3 is 13 residues long. Germline V lookup: CDR1 SGHTA, CDR2 FQGNSA. The chain's CDR3 is CASSPRRRDTQYF. For the CDR3, the DNA is TGTGCCAGCAGCCCACGGAGGAGAGATACGCAGTATTTT.

The chain joins TRBV28 to TRBJ2-7; D possibly corresponds to TRBD1 (6 bases). Trimming pared 4 bases from V and 3 bases from J, leaving 10 bases between. The length of the CDR3 is 13 residues. Germline CDR1 and CDR2: MDHEN and SYDVKM. Written as DNA, the CDR3 is TGTGCCAGCAGTTCCGGGACAAGCTACGAGCAGTACTTC. Its translation is CASSSGTSYEQYF.

This rearrangement joins TRBV9 to TRBJ1-1, with TRBD1 identical over 7 bases. With V trimmed by 0 bases and J by 7 bases, 6 bases remained unmatched. This CDR3 has 14 amino acids. Germline values: CDR1 SGDLS, CDR2 YYNGEE. The CDR3 reads CASSVGHRGSEAFF. The CDR3, as DNA: TGTGCCAGCAGCGTAGGTCACAGGGGAAGTGAAGCTTTCTTT.

V usage is TRBV19 and J usage is TRBJ1-1; TRBD1 is a possible D gene (6 bases). This CDR3 has 14 residues. Germline CDR1 LNHDA, CDR2 SQIVND (reference sequence). Trimming took off 2 bases at V and 11 bases at J, with 18 bases between the two ends. The CDR3 here is CASSISRDTIRAFF. The CDR3 nucleotides read TGTGCCAGTAGTATATCCCGGGACACCATTCGGGCTTTCTTT.

This clone was seen just once. The rearrangement uses TRBV28 and TRBJ2-3; D is uncertain. The CDR3 loop spans 14 amino acids. CDR1 and CDR2 from the germline V gene are MDHEN and SYDVKM. V was clipped by 2 bases and J by 0 bases, with 6 bases between them. The CDR3 nucleotides are TGTGCCAGCAGTTTAGCGGCTAGCACAGATACGCAGTATTTT. It codes for CASSLAASTDTQYF.

The chain combines TRBV7-3 with TRBJ2-3; no clear D. Germline values: CDR1 SGHTA, CDR2 FQGTGA. The CDR3 runs 15 residues. V dropped 5 bases and J dropped 0 bases, with 12 bases sitting between them. The CDR3 nucleotides are TGTGCCAGCAGCGAGACTGTGACCAGCACAGATACGCAGTATTTT. It yields the protein CASSETVTSTDTQYF.

V and J are TRBV7-6 and TRBJ1-5; D remains ambiguous. Germline V gene lookup returns CDR1 SGHVS and CDR2 FNYEAQ. V shed 5 bases and J shed 1 base, with 15 bases lying between them. CDR3 length: 16 amino acids. The CDR3 DNA sequence: TGTGCCAGCAGCAAAGAAGCCGGGGAAAGCAATCAGCCCCAGCATTTT. Protein sequence: CASSKEAGESNQPQHF.

The rearrangement links TRBV5-6 to TRBJ1-1; TRBD1 matches 7 bases. The CDR3 sequence is 14 residues long. The germline V gene encodes CDR1 SGHDT and CDR2 YYEEEE. V shed 4 bases and J 0 bases; nucleotides not matched to a gene: 3. CDR3 region: CASSRGQLNTEAFF. The CDR3, as DNA: TGTGCCAGCAGCCGGGGACAGTTGAACACTGAAGCTTTCTTT. Full variable domain (remainder filled in from reference TRBV5-6 and TRBJ1-1): DAGVTQSPTHLIKTRGQQVTLRCSPKSGHDTVSWYQQALGQGPQFIFQYYEEEERQRGNFPDRFSGHQFPNYSSELNVNALLLGDSALYLCASSRGQLNTEAFFGQGTRLTVV.

This clone was counted only a few times. The V call is TRBV29-1, the J call TRBJ1-5; D may be TRBD1 (6 bases). The CDR3 is 12 residues long. Deletions cut 4 bases from V and 6 bases from J, with 10 bases between. Per germline, CDR1 SQVTM and CDR2 ANQGSEA. The CDR3 region has the DNA TGCAGCGTTGGAATAGGGGGTCAGCCCCAGCATTTT. Translated: CSVGIGGQPQHF. The full variable domain, completed using reference TRBV29-1 and TRBJ1-5, is SAVISQKPSRDICQRGTSLTIQCQVDSQVTMMFWYRQQPGQSLTLIATANQGSEATYESGFVIDKFPISRPNLTFSTLTVSNMSPEDSSIYLCSVGIGGQPQHFGDGTRLSIL.

The chain uses TRBV27 and TRBJ2-1; 8 nucleotides agree with TRBD2. With 5 bases clipped from V and 9 bases from J, the junction kept 12 bases outside the gene matches. This CDR3 contains 15 residues. The germline V gene encodes CDR1 MNHEY and CDR2 SMNVEV (reference sequence). The CDR3 region is CASSKLSREGGEQFF. Here the CDR3 DNA reads TGTGCCAGCAGTAAACTTAGCCGGGAGGGCGGTGAGCAGTTCTTC.

This chain joins TRBV29-1 and TRBJ1-2; 8 nucleotides match TRBD1. With 8 bases clipped from V and 4 bases from J, the junction kept 9 bases outside the gene matches. CDR1 SQVTM and CDR2 ANQGSEA come from the germline V gene. CDR3 length: 13 residues. The CDR3 sequence is CSLLAGTGYGYTF. As DNA, the CDR3 is TGCAGCCTTTTAGCCGGGACAGGCTATGGCTACACCTTC.

V usage is TRBV15 and J usage is TRBJ1-1, with TRBD1 as a possible D gene (6 bases). This CDR3 has 15 amino acids. The ends were cut back, 3 bases at V and 0 bases at J, with 11 bases in the middle. Germline V gives CDR1 LNHNV, CDR2 YYDKDF (reference sequence). This chain's CDR3 is CATSRDKGVNTEAFF. DNA of the CDR3: TGTGCCACCAGCAGGGATAAGGGGGTGAACACTGAAGCTTTCTTT.

V is TRBV27 and J is TRBJ2-1, with 13 nucleotides matching TRBD2. Germline V gene lookup returns CDR1 MNHEY and CDR2 SMNVEV (reference sequence). The V segment lost 0 bases and the J segment 7 bases; nucleotides outside the gene matches: 3. The CDR3 consists of 16 residues. For the CDR3, the DNA is TGTGCCAGCAGTTTATCCCAGGGACTAGCGGGGAATGAGCAGTTCTTC. As protein: CASSLSQGLAGNEQFF.

The CDR3 region has the DNA TGTGCCTGGAGTCCAGGGTTTAAGCCCCAGCATTTT. This sequence encodes CAWSPGFKPQHF. The chain combines TRBV30 with TRBJ1-5, with D possibly matching TRBD1 (5 bases). Trimming pared 2 bases from V and 8 bases from J, leaving 10 bases between. The CDR3 has 12 amino acids. Germline CDR1 and CDR2: GTSNPN and SVGIG (reference sequence). Together with reference TRBV30 and TRBJ1-5, the CDR3 gives the full variable domain: SQTIHQWPATLVQPVGSPLSLECTVEGTSNPNLYWYRQAAGRGLQLLFYSVGIGQISSEVPQNLSASRPQDRQFILSSKKLLLSDSGFYLCAWSPGFKPQHFGDGTRLSIL.

The genes are TRBV5-1 and TRBJ2-1, with 13 bases aligning to TRBD2. Germline CDR1 and CDR2: SGHRS and YFSETQ. CDR3 size: 17 residues. V lost 4 bases, J lost 1 base, and 5 bases stayed unmatched. CDR3 coding DNA: TGCGCCAGCAGCACCCGACTAGCGGGGGGATCCTACAATGAGCAGTTCTTC. Protein product: CASSTRLAGGSYNEQFF.

The chain is built from TRBV6-5 and TRBJ1-4, with 9 bases that match TRBD1. The CDR3 has 15 amino acids. From germline, CDR1 is MNHEY and CDR2 SVGAGI. J lost 7 bases, V lost 2 bases, and 5 bases had no gene match. For the CDR3, the DNA is TGTGCCAGCAGTTACGGGGGGACAGGGTTTGAAAAACTGTTTTTT. It is translated as CASSYGGTGFEKLFF.